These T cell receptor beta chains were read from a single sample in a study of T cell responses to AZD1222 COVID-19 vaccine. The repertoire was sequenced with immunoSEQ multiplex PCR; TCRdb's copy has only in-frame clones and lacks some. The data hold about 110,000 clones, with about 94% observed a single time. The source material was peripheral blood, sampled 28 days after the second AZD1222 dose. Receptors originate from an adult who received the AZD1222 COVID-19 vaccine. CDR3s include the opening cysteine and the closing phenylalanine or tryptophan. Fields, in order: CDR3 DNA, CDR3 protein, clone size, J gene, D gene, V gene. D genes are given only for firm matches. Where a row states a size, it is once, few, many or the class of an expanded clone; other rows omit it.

DNA: TGCGCCAGCAGCTCGACATACAGGGAGAGCGTTAATTCACCCCTCCACTTT
CDR3: CASSSTYRESVNSPLHF
size: NA
J: TRBJ1-6
D: NA
V: TRBV5-1

DNA: TGTGCCAGCGGTCGCATGAACACTGAAGCTTTCTTT
CDR3: CASGRMNTEAFF
size: NA
J: TRBJ1-1
D: NA
V: TRBV9

DNA: TGTGCCAGCAGTGAAATTCTCAGCAAGAGCAATCAGCCCCAGCATTTT
CDR3: CASSEILSKSNQPQHF
size: NA
J: TRBJ1-5
D: NA
V: TRBV6-1

DNA: TGTGCCAGCAGTCGGGGACAGGGGATGAACACTGAAGCTTTCTTT
CDR3: CASSRGQGMNTEAFF
size: NA
J: TRBJ1-1
D: TRBD1
V: TRBV6-5

DNA: TGTGCCAGCAGTCTGGACGAGCCCGCAATGAATCCGCAGTATTTT
CDR3: CASSLDEPAMNPQYF
size: NA
J: TRBJ2-3
D: NA
V: TRBV6-5

DNA: TGCGCCAGCAGCACACTAGCGGGACCCCAGTACTTC
CDR3: CASSTLAGPQYF
size: NA
J: TRBJ2-7
D: TRBD2
V: TRBV5-1

DNA: TGTGCCAGCAGCCTCGGGGGGCCGAACACTGAAGCTTTCTTT
CDR3: CASSLGGPNTEAFF
size: NA
J: TRBJ1-1
D: NA
V: TRBV6-5

DNA: TGTGCCAGCAGTTTACAGGGGAGTAGGGCTTTCTTT
CDR3: CASSLQGSRAFF
size: NA
J: TRBJ1-1
D: NA
V: TRBV27

DNA: TGCGCCACCCGGGACTCTTTGAACACTGAAGCTTTCTTT
CDR3: CATRDSLNTEAFF
size: NA
J: TRBJ1-1
D: NA
V: TRBV5-1

DNA: TGTGCCACCAGCAGAGATCAGTCAGGGACAGGAGGCTACGAGCAGTACTTC
CDR3: CATSRDQSGTGGYEQYF
size: NA
J: TRBJ2-7
D: TRBD1
V: TRBV15

DNA: TGTGCCAGCAGTTTACCCTTCCGGGACAGGGAGAAGAATGAGCAGTTCTTC
CDR3: CASSLPFRDREKNEQFF
size: NA
J: TRBJ2-1
D: TRBD1
V: TRBV27

DNA: TGTGCCAGCCAATTCCTTACAAACACTGAAGCTTTCTTT
CDR3: CASQFLTNTEAFF
size: NA
J: TRBJ1-1
D: NA
V: TRBV28

DNA: TGTGCCGGACAGGTATCCTACAATGAGCAGTTCTTC
CDR3: CAGQVSYNEQFF
size: NA
J: TRBJ2-1
D: TRBD1
V: TRBV7-9

DNA: TGTGCCAGCTCACCAGTGACAACCTTGAACACCGGGGAGCTGTTTTTT
CDR3: CASSPVTTLNTGELFF
size: NA
J: TRBJ2-2
D: NA
V: TRBV18

DNA: TGTGCCAGCAGCCAAGATGGCAGGGGAGGGTCACCCCTCCACTTT
CDR3: CASSQDGRGGSPLHF
size: NA
J: TRBJ1-6
D: NA
V: TRBV4-2

DNA: TGCGCCAGCAGCCCACTCGGAGAATTTGAAGCTTTCTTT
CDR3: CASSPLGEFEAFF
size: NA
J: TRBJ1-1
D: NA
V: TRBV4-1

DNA: TGCAGCGTGCTTAGCCCTTTAGACAGGACATATGGCTACACCTTC
CDR3: CSVLSPLDRTYGYTF
size: NA
J: TRBJ1-2
D: NA
V: TRBV29-1

DNA: TGTGCCAGCCGATCAAGGACTAGCGGGGACGGATGGCACTACGAGCAGTACTTC
CDR3: CASRSRTSGDGWHYEQYF
size: NA
J: TRBJ2-7
D: TRBD2
V: TRBV27

DNA: TGTGCCAGCAGCTTCGGGAGGGAGGATTCACCCCTCCACTTT
CDR3: CASSFGREDSPLHF
size: once
J: TRBJ1-6
D: NA
V: TRBV7-6

DNA: TGTGCCAGCAGTGATGGAGAATCATCTGGGGCCAACGTCCTGACTTTC
CDR3: CASSDGESSGANVLTF
size: once
J: TRBJ2-6
D: NA
V: TRBV6-4

DNA: TGTGCCAGCAGTTACAAATCAGGGAGTATCTATGGCTACACCTTC
CDR3: CASSYKSGSIYGYTF
size: once
J: TRBJ1-2
D: NA
V: TRBV6-5

DNA: TGTGCCACCAGCAGAGGCGAGGTGGGAGGGACTGAAGCTTTCTTT
CDR3: CATSRGEVGGTEAFF
size: few
J: TRBJ1-1
D: NA
V: TRBV15

DNA: TGTGCCAGCACTTACGAGGACAGGCTGGGTTCACCCCTCCACTTT
CDR3: CASTYEDRLGSPLHF
size: NA
J: TRBJ1-6
D: TRBD1
V: TRBV6-5

DNA: TGCGCCAGCAGTGAGGGGCTAGCGGGAGCACATGAGCAGTTCTTC
CDR3: CASSEGLAGAHEQFF
size: NA
J: TRBJ2-1
D: TRBD2
V: TRBV10-1

DNA: TGTGCCAGCAGTCTATGGACAGGTCAGAATCAGCCCCAGCATTTT
CDR3: CASSLWTGQNQPQHF
size: NA
J: TRBJ1-5
D: TRBD1
V: TRBV6-5

DNA: TGTGCCAGCAGTTTAATATCGGGCGGAAGCTCCTATAATTCACCCCTCCACTTT
CDR3: CASSLISGGSSYNSPLHF
size: NA
J: TRBJ1-6
D: NA
V: TRBV27

DNA: TGCAGCGCCGACGGAGAATCGACTGAAGCTTTCTTT
CDR3: CSADGESTEAFF
size: NA
J: TRBJ1-1
D: NA
V: TRBV29-1

DNA: TGTGCCAGCTCACCAGGAACGTACGAGCAGTACTTC
CDR3: CASSPGTYEQYF
size: NA
J: TRBJ2-7
D: NA
V: TRBV18

DNA: TGCGCCAGCAACTCGGGGGGTAACTATGGCTACACCTTC
CDR3: CASNSGGNYGYTF
size: NA
J: TRBJ1-2
D: NA
V: TRBV10-1

DNA: TGTGCCAGCAGCTTGCCGGCTAGCGGGGGAGGGTTGGATACGCAGTATTTT
CDR3: CASSLPASGGGLDTQYF
size: NA
J: TRBJ2-3
D: TRBD2
V: TRBV5-6

DNA: TGTGCCAGCAGCTTTCATTGGGCCACTGAAGCTTTCTTT
CDR3: CASSFHWATEAFF
size: NA
J: TRBJ1-1
D: NA
V: TRBV11-3